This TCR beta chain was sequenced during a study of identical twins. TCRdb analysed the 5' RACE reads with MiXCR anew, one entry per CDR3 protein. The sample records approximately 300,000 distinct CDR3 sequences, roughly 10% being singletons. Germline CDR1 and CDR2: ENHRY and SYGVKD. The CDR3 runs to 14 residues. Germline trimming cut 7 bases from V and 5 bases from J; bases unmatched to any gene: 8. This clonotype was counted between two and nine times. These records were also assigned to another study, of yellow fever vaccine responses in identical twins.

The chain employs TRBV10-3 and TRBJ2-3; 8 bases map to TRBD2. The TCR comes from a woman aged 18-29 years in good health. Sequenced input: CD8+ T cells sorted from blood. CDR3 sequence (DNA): TGTGCCATCACCGAGGGGACTAGAGGAGATACGCAGTATTTT. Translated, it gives CAITEGTRGDTQYF.